These T cell receptor beta chains were read from a single sample in a study of Ad26.COV2.S vaccination and SARS-CoV-2 variants. Clones were read by immunoSEQ multiplex PCR, and TCRdb kept only the in-frame ones, dropping some. The sample has 400,000 to 500,000 clones; approximately 92% are singletons. The input for sequencing was peripheral blood, taken in a trial of Ad26.COV2.S vaccine versus placebo. These receptors originate from a person aged 18-65 years who received the Ad26.COV2.S COVID-19 vaccine or a placebo. Each CDR3 is given with its conserved first and last residue. Fields, in order: D gene, clone size, V gene, J gene, CDR3 length, CDR3 protein, CDR3 DNA. The D gene is left open where the match is weak. Clone size is given for some rows only: seen once, a few or many times, or a class if the clone is expanded.

D: -; size: -; V: TRBV6-5; J: TRBJ1-1; length: 15; CDR3: CASSPALGRHTEAFF; DNA: TGTGCCAGCAGCCCCGCCTTGGGGCGGCACACTGAAGCTTTCTTT
D: -; size: few; V: TRBV9; J: TRBJ1-6; length: 15; CDR3: CASASGFRPDSPLHF; DNA: TGTGCCAGCGCCTCAGGGTTCCGTCCTGATTCACCCCTCCACTTT
D: TRBD1; size: -; V: TRBV4-2; J: TRBJ2-7; length: 14; CDR3: CASSQGDRSYEQYF; DNA: TGTGCCAGCAGCCAGGGGGACAGGTCCTACGAGCAGTACTTC
D: -; size: -; V: TRBV7-8; J: TRBJ1-3; length: 14; CDR3: CASSPLTPGNTIYF; DNA: TGTGCCAGCAGCCCCCTGACACCTGGAAACACCATATATTTT
D: -; size: once; V: TRBV6-5; J: TRBJ2-3; length: 16; CDR3: CASSYGLAAEFDTQYF; DNA: TGTGCCAGCAGTTACGGGCTAGCCGCTGAGTTCGATACGCAGTATTTT
D: -; size: -; V: TRBV10-3; J: TRBJ1-1; length: 17; CDR3: CAISEGAVFVVNTEAFF; DNA: TGTGCCATCAGTGAAGGGGCGGTTTTTGTAGTGAACACTGAAGCTTTCTTT
D: -; size: -; V: TRBV7-3; J: TRBJ1-1; length: 14; CDR3: CASSLTSGSTEAFF; DNA: TGTGCCAGCAGCTTAACTTCTGGGAGCACTGAAGCTTTCTTT
D: -; size: -; V: TRBV27; J: TRBJ2-2; length: 17; CDR3: CASSLGARPLSSGELFF; DNA: TGTGCCAGCAGTTTAGGAGCCAGGCCCTTATCATCCGGGGAGCTGTTTTTT
D: -; size: -; V: TRBV4-3; J: TRBJ1-5; length: 13; CDR3: CASSQDFSQPQHF; DNA: TGCGCCAGCAGCCAAGATTTCAGTCAGCCCCAGCATTTT
D: -; size: few; V: TRBV3-1/TRBV3-2; J: TRBJ1-3; length: 17; CDR3: CASSQGLVGNSGNTIYF; DNA: TGTGCCAGCAGCCAAGGGTTGGTAGGGAACTCTGGAAACACCATATATTTT
D: -; size: once; V: TRBV25-1; J: TRBJ1-1; length: 13; CDR3: CASSDSQGAEAFF; DNA: TGTGCCAGCAGTGATTCGCAGGGAGCTGAAGCTTTCTTT
D: -; size: -; V: TRBV27; J: TRBJ1-1; length: 16; CDR3: CASSLSPDHGNTEAFF; DNA: TGTGCCAGCAGTTTATCCCCGGACCATGGTAACACTGAAGCTTTCTTT
D: -; size: -; V: TRBV5-6; J: TRBJ1-1; length: 15; CDR3: CASSLGGPMNTEAFF; DNA: TGTGCCAGCAGCTTGGGGGGACCTATGAACACTGAAGCTTTCTTT
D: -; size: once; V: TRBV5-4; J: TRBJ1-6; length: 13; CDR3: CASSLAVGSPLHF; DNA: TGTGCCAGCAGCTTGGCCGTCGGTTCACCCCTCCACTTT
D: -; size: -; V: TRBV19; J: TRBJ2-3; length: 13; CDR3: CASSRTNTDTQYF; DNA: TGTGCCAGTAGTAGGACTAACACAGATACGCAGTATTTT
D: -; size: -; V: TRBV5-1; J: TRBJ2-2; length: 16; CDR3: CASSFWGLMNTGELFF; DNA: TGCGCCAGCAGCTTTTGGGGACTGATGAACACCGGGGAGCTGTTTTTT
D: -; size: -; V: TRBV2; J: TRBJ2-7; length: 12; CDR3: CASSGTVHEQYF; DNA: TGTGCCAGCAGTGGGACAGTTCACGAGCAGTACTTC
D: -; size: -; V: TRBV14; J: TRBJ2-3; length: 13; CDR3: CASSQDRVRTQYF; DNA: TGTGCCAGCAGCCAAGACAGGGTCCGCACGCAGTATTTT
D: TRBD1; size: -; V: TRBV18; J: TRBJ1-1; length: 15; CDR3: CASSPPGTEDTEAFF; DNA: TGTGCCAGCTCACCACCCGGGACAGAGGACACTGAAGCTTTCTTT
D: TRBD2; size: -; V: TRBV3-1/TRBV3-2; J: TRBJ2-5; length: 14; CDR3: CASSRAGAKETQYF; DNA: TGTGCCAGCAGCCGGGCGGGAGCTAAAGAGACCCAGTACTTC
D: TRBD1; size: -; V: TRBV15; J: TRBJ2-7; length: 12; CDR3: CAAGTATYEQYF; DNA: TGTGCCGCCGGGACAGCGACCTACGAGCAGTACTTC
D: -; size: once; V: TRBV14; J: TRBJ2-2; length: 13; CDR3: CASSQFRDGELFF; DNA: TGTGCCAGCAGCCAATTCAGAGACGGGGAGCTGTTTTTT
D: TRBD2; size: -; V: TRBV9; J: TRBJ2-5; length: 16; CDR3: CASSGGGAGVQETQYF; DNA: TGTGCCAGCAGCGGCGGTGGGGCGGGAGTACAAGAGACCCAGTACTTC
D: -; size: -; V: TRBV7-9; J: TRBJ1-4; length: 13; CDR3: CASSLDIGEKLFF; DNA: TGTGCCAGCAGCTTGGATATTGGGGAAAAACTGTTTTTT
D: TRBD1; size: -; V: TRBV5-1; J: TRBJ1-2; length: 15; CDR3: CASSLRAGGKDGYTF; DNA: TGCGCCAGCAGCTTGAGGGCAGGGGGCAAGGATGGCTACACCTTC
D: TRBD1; size: -; V: TRBV18; J: TRBJ2-2; length: 16; CDR3: CASSPRQGGSTGELFF; DNA: TGTGCCAGCTCACCACGACAGGGGGGTAGCACCGGGGAGCTGTTTTTT
D: -; size: -; V: TRBV11-3; J: TRBJ1-1; length: 13; CDR3: CASTRVMNTEAFF; DNA: TGTGCCAGCACCAGGGTAATGAACACTGAAGCTTTCTTT
D: -; size: -; V: TRBV5-1; J: TRBJ1-6; length: 14; CDR3: CASSSAARTSPLHF; DNA: TGCGCCAGCAGCTCCGCCGCCCGAACATCACCCCTCCACTTT
D: -; size: once; V: TRBV5-1; J: TRBJ2-1; length: 14; CDR3: CASSLDTSYNEQFF; DNA: TGCGCCAGCAGCTTGGACACCTCCTACAATGAGCAGTTCTTC
D: TRBD2; size: -; V: TRBV18; J: TRBJ2-3; length: 19; CDR3: CASSPRTGWTSGYTDTQYF; DNA: TGTGCCAGCTCACCGCGGACAGGGTGGACTAGCGGCTACACAGATACGCAGTATTTT
D: -; size: -; V: TRBV20-1; J: TRBJ2-2; length: 11; CDR3: CSARADGELFF; DNA: TGCAGTGCTAGAGCGGACGGGGAGCTGTTTTTT
D: -; size: -; V: TRBV5-8; J: TRBJ1-2; length: 15; CDR3: CASSPRGGSNYGYTF; DNA: TGTGCCAGCAGCCCCCGTGGGGGCAGTAACTATGGCTACACCTTC
D: TRBD1; size: -; V: TRBV7-8; J: TRBJ1-5; length: 17; CDR3: CASSLDPWTGSNQPQHF; DNA: TGTGCCAGCAGCCTAGACCCTTGGACAGGGAGCAATCAGCCCCAGCATTTT
D: -; size: -; V: TRBV15; J: TRBJ1-5; length: 15; CDR3: CATSPGGEWQGPQHF; DNA: TGTGCCACCAGCCCCGGCGGCGAATGGCAGGGGCCCCAGCATTTT
D: TRBD1; size: -; V: TRBV27; J: TRBJ1-2; length: 13; CDR3: CASSLSRGLGYTF; DNA: TGTGCCAGCAGTTTATCCAGGGGGCTGGGCTACACCTTC